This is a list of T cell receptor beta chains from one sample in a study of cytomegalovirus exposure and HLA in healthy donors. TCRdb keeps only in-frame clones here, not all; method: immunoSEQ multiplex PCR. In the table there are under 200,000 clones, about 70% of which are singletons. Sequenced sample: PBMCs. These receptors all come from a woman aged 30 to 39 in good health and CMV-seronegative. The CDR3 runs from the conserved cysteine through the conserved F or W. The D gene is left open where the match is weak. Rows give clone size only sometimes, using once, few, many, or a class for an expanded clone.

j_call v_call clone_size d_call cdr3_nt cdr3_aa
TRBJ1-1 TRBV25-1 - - TGTGCCAGCAGAGGGATGGGGGGCACTGAAGCTTTCTTT CASRGMGGTEAFF
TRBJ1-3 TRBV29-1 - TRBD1 TGCAGCGTCGGGGACAGACTAGGCAACACCATATATTTT CSVGDRLGNTIYF
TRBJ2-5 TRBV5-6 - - TGTGCCAGCAGCTTGATACAGGTCGGGGGAGGCGAGACCCAGTACTTC CASSLIQVGGGETQYF
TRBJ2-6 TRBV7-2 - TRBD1 TGTGCCAGCAGCAGGACAGGGGGATTCTCTGGGGCCAACGTCCTGACTTTC CASSRTGGFSGANVLTF
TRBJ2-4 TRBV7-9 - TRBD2 TGTGCCAGCAGCTTAGGAAAGGCTAGCGGGGCGTTCAAAAACATTCAGTACTTC CASSLGKASGAFKNIQYF
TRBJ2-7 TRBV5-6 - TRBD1 TGTGCCAGCAGCTTGTACAGGGGGAGCTACGAGCAGTACTTC CASSLYRGSYEQYF
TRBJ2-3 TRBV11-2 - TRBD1 TGTGCCAGCAGCTTAGTTGGTCAGGGGGCGGATACGCAGTATTTT CASSLVGQGADTQYF
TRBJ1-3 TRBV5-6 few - TGTGCCAGCAGCTTGGGCGGAGACTCTGGAAACACCATATATTTT CASSLGGDSGNTIYF
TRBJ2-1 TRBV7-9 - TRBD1 TGTGCCAGCAGCTTCGGCCAGGGGGCGAATGAGCAGTTCTTC CASSFGQGANEQFF
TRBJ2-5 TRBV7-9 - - TGTGCCAGCAGCTTAGGAGGAGTGAATTTCCAAGAGACCCAGTACTTC CASSLGGVNFQETQYF
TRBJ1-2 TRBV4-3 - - TGCGCCAGCAGCCAAGATTTCCAGGGGTCTAGGTATGGCTACACCTTC CASSQDFQGSRYGYTF
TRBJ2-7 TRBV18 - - TGTGCCAGCTCACCACCGGGCTATCCCTACGAGCAGTACTTC CASSPPGYPYEQYF
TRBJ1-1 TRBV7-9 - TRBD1 TGTGCCAGCAGCTACACAGGGGCCCTGGTGAACACTGAAGCTTTCTTT CASSYTGALVNTEAFF
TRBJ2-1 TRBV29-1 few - TGCAGCGTTACCGGGAGCCCTCACAATGAGCAGTTCTTC CSVTGSPHNEQFF
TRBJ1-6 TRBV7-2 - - TGTGCCAGCAGCTTAGCAGGGGTCACCTCACCCCTCCACTTT CASSLAGVTSPLHF
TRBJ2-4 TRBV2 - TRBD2 TGTGCCAGCAGTGCTGGGGGCAGCGGGGGTGCCACCGGGGTCACCAAAAACATTCAGTACTTC CASSAGGSGGATGVTKNIQYF
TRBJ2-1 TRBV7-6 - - TGTGCCAGCAGCCTCGTAGGCGCAGGTAGCTCCTACAATGAGCAGTTCTTC CASSLVGAGSSYNEQFF
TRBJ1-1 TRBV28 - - TGTGCCAGCAGTTTATCTTACGGGTACACTGAAGCTTTCTTT CASSLSYGYTEAFF
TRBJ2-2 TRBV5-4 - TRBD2 TGTGCCAGCAGCTCGCTGGCAGGGAGGGCCGGGGAGCTGTTTTTT CASSSLAGRAGELFF
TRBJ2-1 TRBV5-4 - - TGTGCCAGCAGCTTAGACGGAGTAGCCCCCCATGAGCAGTTCTTC CASSLDGVAPHEQFF
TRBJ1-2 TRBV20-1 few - TGCAGTGCTAAGGGGTTAGAGGGCTACACCTTC CSAKGLEGYTF
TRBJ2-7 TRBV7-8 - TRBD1 TGTGCCAGCAGCTTAGTGCCGGGACAGCCTCCCTACGAGCAGTACTTC CASSLVPGQPPYEQYF
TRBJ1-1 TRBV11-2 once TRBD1 TGTGCCAGCAGCTTGGGACAGGGGGCCCCTGAAGCTTTCTTT CASSLGQGAPEAFF
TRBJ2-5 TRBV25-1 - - TGTGCCAGCGGGGTCCCGGGAGGGGGCGGCGGGGAGACCCAGTACTTC CASGVPGGGGGETQYF
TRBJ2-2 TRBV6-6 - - TGTGCCAGCATGGGGGCATCGAACACCGGGGAGCTGTTTTTT CASMGASNTGELFF
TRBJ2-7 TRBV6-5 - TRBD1 TGTGCCAGCTCGTTAACCGGGACAGGGGATTACGAGCAGTACTTC CASSLTGTGDYEQYF
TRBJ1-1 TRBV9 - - TGTGCCAGCAGCGTAACTCCCTCCAACACTGAAGCTTTCTTT CASSVTPSNTEAFF
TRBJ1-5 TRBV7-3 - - TGTGCCAGCAGCTTACACCCGGGAGACCCGGGACGATCGGGTAGCAATCAGCCCCAGCATTTT CASSLHPGDPGRSGSNQPQHF
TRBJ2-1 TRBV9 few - TGTGCCAGCAGCCCCAGGACAGGGGGGAGGACTAGCGGTGAGCAGTTCTTC CASSPRTGGRTSGEQFF
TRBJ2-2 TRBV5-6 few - TGTGCCAGCAGCTTGGGGCTAGCGAACACCGGGGAGCTGTTTTTT CASSLGLANTGELFF
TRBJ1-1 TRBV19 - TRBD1 TGTGCCAGCGCTCCGGGACAGGGTCGCACTGAAGCTTTCTTT CASAPGQGRTEAFF
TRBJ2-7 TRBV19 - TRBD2 TGTGCCAGTAGCGGGGCGGGAGGAAACTACGAGCAGTACTTC CASSGAGGNYEQYF
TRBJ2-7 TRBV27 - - TGTGCCAGCAGTTTATCCGGGGCCTACGAGCAGTACTTC CASSLSGAYEQYF
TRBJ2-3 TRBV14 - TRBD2 TGTGCCAGCAGCCAGGTACCTAGCGGACCTAGCACAGATACGCAGTATTTT CASSQVPSGPSTDTQYF
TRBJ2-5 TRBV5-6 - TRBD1 TGTGCCAGCACCGGGACAGGGGGCTTTAGGGAGACCCAGTACTTC CASTGTGGFRETQYF
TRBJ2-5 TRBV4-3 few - TGCGCCAGCAGCCCGTCCCCGTTTTCGGAGGTCCAGTACTTC CASSPSPFSEVQYF
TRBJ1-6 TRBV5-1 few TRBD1 TGCGCCAGCAGCTCCGGGACAGGGGGCTATAATTCACCCCTCCACTTT CASSSGTGGYNSPLHF
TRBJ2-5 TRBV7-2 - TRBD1 TGTGCCAGCAGCTTAATGGGACAGGGGTTAGAGACCCAGTACTTC CASSLMGQGLETQYF
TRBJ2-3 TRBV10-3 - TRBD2 TGTGCCATCAGTGTCCTAGCGGGAGGCTCCGGGGGAGATACGCAGTATTTT CAISVLAGGSGGDTQYF
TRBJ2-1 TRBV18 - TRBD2 TGTGCCAGCGGGACTAGCGGAGCCTACAATGAGCAGTTCTTC CASGTSGAYNEQFF
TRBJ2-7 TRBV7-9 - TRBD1 TGTGCCAGCAGCCTGGACAGGACCTACGAGCAGTACTTC CASSLDRTYEQYF
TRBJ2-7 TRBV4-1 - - TGCGCCAGCAGTCACGCCCCCACTTACGAGCAGTACTTC CASSHAPTYEQYF
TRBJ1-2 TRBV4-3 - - TGCGCCAGCAGCCCCCAGGGACTGGGTGGTGGCTACACCTTC CASSPQGLGGGYTF
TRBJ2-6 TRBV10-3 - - TGTGCCATCAGTCCTTTTCCGGGACATCGCTCTGGGGCCAACGTCCTGACTTTC CAISPFPGHRSGANVLTF
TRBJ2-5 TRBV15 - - TGTGCCACCAGCAACCTTCGGGACACCCTAAGGCCCCAGTACTTC CATSNLRDTLRPQYF
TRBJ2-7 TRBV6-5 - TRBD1 TGTGCCAGCAGTTCAACAGGGGGCGTTCCCTACGAGCAGTACTTC CASSSTGGVPYEQYF
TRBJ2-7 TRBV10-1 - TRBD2 TGCGCCAGCAGTGAGTCGGTTGCGGGGGTTGGAGAGCAGTACTTC CASSESVAGVGEQYF
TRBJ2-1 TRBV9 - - TGTGCCAGCAGTGAACAGCCGAGCTCCTACAATGAGCAGTTCTTC CASSEQPSSYNEQFF
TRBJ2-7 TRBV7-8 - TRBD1 TGTGCCAGCAGGACAGGGACCGAAGGGCGTTTCTACGAGCAGTACTTC CASRTGTEGRFYEQYF
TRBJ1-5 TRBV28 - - TGTGCCAGCAGTTCCCAGGACAGCCCCCAGCATTTT CASSSQDSPQHF
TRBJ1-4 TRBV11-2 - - TGTGCCAGCAGCTTGGGACAACTTGCAACTAATGAAAAACTGTTTTTT CASSLGQLATNEKLFF
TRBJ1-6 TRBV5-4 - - TGTGCCAGCAGCTTGGAATGGGGGCTAGAATCACCCCTCCACTTT CASSLEWGLESPLHF